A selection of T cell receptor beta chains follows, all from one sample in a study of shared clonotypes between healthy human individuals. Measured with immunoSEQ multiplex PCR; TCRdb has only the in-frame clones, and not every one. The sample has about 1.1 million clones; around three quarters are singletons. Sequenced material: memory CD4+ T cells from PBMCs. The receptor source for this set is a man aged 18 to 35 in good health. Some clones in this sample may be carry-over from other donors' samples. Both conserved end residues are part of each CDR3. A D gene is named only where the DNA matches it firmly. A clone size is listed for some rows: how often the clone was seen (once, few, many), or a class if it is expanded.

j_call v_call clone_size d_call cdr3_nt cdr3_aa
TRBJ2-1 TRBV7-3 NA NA TGTGCCAGCAGCTTCAGGCGGGGCTCTTGGAATGAGCAGTTCTTC CASSFRRGSWNEQFF
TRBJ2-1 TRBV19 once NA TGTGCCAGTAGACCTCGGCGGGGAGGATGGAATGAGCAGTTCTTC CASRPRRGGWNEQFF
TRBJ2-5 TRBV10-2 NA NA TGCGCCAGCAGCCAGACAGACCAAGAGACCCAGTACTTC CASSQTDQETQYF
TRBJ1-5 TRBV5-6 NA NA TGTGCCAGCAGCAGAGAAGGGGGTCAGCCCCAGCATTTT CASSREGGQPQHF
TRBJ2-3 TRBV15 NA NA TGTGCCACCAGCAGCGGAAAACTACTTACCTCAGATACGCAGTATTTT CATSSGKLLTSDTQYF
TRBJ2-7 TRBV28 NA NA TGTGCCAGCAGTTTAGCGTCGAGCTACGAGCAGTACTTC CASSLASSYEQYF
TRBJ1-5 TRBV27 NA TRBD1 TGTGCCAGCAGTCCCGGACAGGAGAGACAGCCCCAGCATTTT CASSPGQERQPQHF
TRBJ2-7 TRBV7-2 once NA TGTGCCAGCAGCTTTTACAGGGACTCCTACGAGCAGTACTTC CASSFYRDSYEQYF
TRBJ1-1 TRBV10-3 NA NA TGTGCCATCAGTGAGAGTTCAACAGGGTCTGAAGCTTTCTTT CAISESSTGSEAFF
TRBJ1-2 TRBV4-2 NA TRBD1 TGTGCCAGCAGCCAAGAGGTAGGACAGGGGGTCCGCGGCTACACCTTC CASSQEVGQGVRGYTF